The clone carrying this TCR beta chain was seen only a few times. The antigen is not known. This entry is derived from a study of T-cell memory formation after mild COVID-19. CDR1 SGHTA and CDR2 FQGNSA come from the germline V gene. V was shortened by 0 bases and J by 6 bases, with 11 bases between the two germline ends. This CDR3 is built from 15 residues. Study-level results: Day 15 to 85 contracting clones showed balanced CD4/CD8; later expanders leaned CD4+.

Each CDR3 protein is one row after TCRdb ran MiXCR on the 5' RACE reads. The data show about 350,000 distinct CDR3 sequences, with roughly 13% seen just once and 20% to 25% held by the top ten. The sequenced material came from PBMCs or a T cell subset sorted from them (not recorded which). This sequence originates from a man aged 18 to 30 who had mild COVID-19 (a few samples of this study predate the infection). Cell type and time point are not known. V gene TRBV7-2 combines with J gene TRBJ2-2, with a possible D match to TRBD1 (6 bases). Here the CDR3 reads CASSLATPGAGELFF. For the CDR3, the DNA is TGTGCCAGCAGCTTAGCTACACCAGGGGCCGGGGAGCTGTTTTTT.